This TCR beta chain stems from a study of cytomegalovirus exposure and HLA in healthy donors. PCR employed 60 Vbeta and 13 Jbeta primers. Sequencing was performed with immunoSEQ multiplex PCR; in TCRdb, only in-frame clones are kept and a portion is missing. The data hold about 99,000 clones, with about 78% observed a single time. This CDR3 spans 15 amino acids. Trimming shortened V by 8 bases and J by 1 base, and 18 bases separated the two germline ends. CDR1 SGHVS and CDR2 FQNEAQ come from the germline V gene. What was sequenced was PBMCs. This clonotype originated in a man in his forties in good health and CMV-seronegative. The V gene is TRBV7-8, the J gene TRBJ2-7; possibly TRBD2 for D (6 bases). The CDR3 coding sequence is TGTGCCAGCCCCCGCCGGGGGATCCCTTCCTACGAGCAGTACTTC. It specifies CASPRRGIPSYEQYF. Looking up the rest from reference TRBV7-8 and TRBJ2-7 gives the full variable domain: GAGVSQSPRYKVAKRGQDVALRCDPISGHVSLFWYQQALGQGPEFLTYFQNEAQLDKSGLPSDRFFAERPEGSVSTLKIQRTQQEDSAVYLCASPRRGIPSYEQYFGPGTRLTVT.